Listed below are T cell receptor beta chains from one sample, sequenced in a study of blood T cells in healthy people across ages. TCRdb re-derived calls from the 5' RACE reads in MiXCR, one entry per CDR3 protein. The repertoire holds over 1,500,000 distinct CDR3 sequences, with more than 35% as singletons. Sample: blood. Receptor source: a human donor in good health. Both conserved end residues are part of each CDR3. A D gene is named only where the DNA matches it firmly. Not every row has a clone size; where given, it reads once, few, many or a size class.

d_gene,j_gene,v_gene,abundance,CDR3nt,CDR3aa
.,TRBJ2-2,TRBV7-2,few,TGTGCCAGCAGCTTAGGGGCCAAGAACACCGGGGAGCTGTTTTTT,CASSLGAKNTGELFF
.,TRBJ1-3,TRBV7-2,.,TGTGCCAGCACCGTGGCTGGTGGAAACACCATATATTTT,CASTVAGGNTIYF
TRBD1,TRBJ1-1,TRBV3-1,once,TGTGCCAGCAGCACGGGGACAGGGAAAGAGAACACTGAAGCTTTCTTT,CASSTGTGKENTEAFF
.,TRBJ1-2,TRBV29-1,.,TGCAGCGTTGAGGATCGGGACACGACTAACTATGGCTACACCTTC,CSVEDRDTTNYGYTF
.,TRBJ1-5,TRBV11-2,.,TGTGCCAGCAGCCCATCTATGGGGGCCAATCAGCCCCAGCATTTT,CASSPSMGANQPQHF
TRBD1,TRBJ2-3,TRBV4-3,.,TGCGCCAGCAGCCAAGAGGACAGGGGGCATATAGATACGCAGTATTTT,CASSQEDRGHIDTQYF
.,TRBJ2-7,TRBV7-9,.,TGTGCCAGCAGACAGACAGCTACGGAGCAGTACTTC,CASRQTATEQYF
TRBD2,TRBJ2-7,TRBV7-9,few,TGTGCCAGCAGCTTTGGGGCTAGCGGGTCTTTCTACGAGCAGTACTTC,CASSFGASGSFYEQYF
TRBD1,TRBJ1-1,TRBV20-1,.,TGCAGTGCTAGCTGGGACAGGAACACTGAAGCTTTCTTT,CSASWDRNTEAFF
.,TRBJ2-5,TRBV5-4,few,TGTGCCAGCAGCTTGAGTAAGGGGACAGAGACCCAGTACTTC,CASSLSKGTETQYF
.,TRBJ2-5,TRBV6-2/TRBV6-3,.,TGTGCCAGCAGGCACAGAGAGACCCAGTACTTC,CASRHRETQYF
TRBD1,TRBJ1-2,TRBV4-3,.,TGCGCCACCCAACCCGTCCGGGACAGGGAGTATGGCTACACCTTC,CATQPVRDREYGYTF
.,TRBJ2-1,TRBV29-1,.,TGCAGCGTCGCCAATGGGCAAGGATCCATGTTCTCCTACAATGAGCAGTTCTTC,CSVANGQGSMFSYNEQFF
.,TRBJ2-7,TRBV6-5,.,TGTACCAGCAGTTACGGGACGGAAGACTACGAGCAGTACTTC,CTSSYGTEDYEQYF
.,TRBJ2-7,TRBV12-3/TRBV12-4,few,TGTGCCAGCAGTTTTGGTCGGGAACAGGGTTCTCCCTCCTACGAGCAGTACTTC,CASSFGREQGSPSYEQYF
TRBD1,TRBJ2-3,TRBV12-3/TRBV12-4,.,TGTGCCAGCAGTTCTACAGGGGGCGTTACGCAGTATTTT,CASSSTGGVTQYF
.,TRBJ1-5,TRBV4-2,.,TGTGCCAGCAGCCAATTTTATGGTGCGAGGGGGACACAGGGTCCGCCCCAGCATTTT,CASSQFYGARGTQGPPQHF
TRBD1,TRBJ2-7,TRBV5-1,.,TGCGCCAGCAGCTTACAGGGGTCGCAATACGAGCAGTACTTC,CASSLQGSQYEQYF
.,TRBJ2-1,TRBV29-1,few,TGCAGCGTCGCAAGGGGTTACAATGAGCAGTTCTTC,CSVARGYNEQFF
.,TRBJ1-5,TRBV5-6,.,TGTGCCAGCAGCTCCTTTTCGTTGGGACAGCCCCAGCATTTT,CASSSFSLGQPQHF
TRBD2,TRBJ2-5,TRBV11-2,.,TGTGCCAGCAGCCCTGGGACTAGCGCGTACCAAGAGACCCAGTACTTC,CASSPGTSAYQETQYF
TRBD1,TRBJ2-1,TRBV28,.,TGTGCCAGCAGTTTAGGACAGGGCAATAGGAATGAGCAGTTCTTC,CASSLGQGNRNEQFF
.,TRBJ2-7,TRBV20-1,.,TGCAGTGCATCGGGGTCGAGCTCCTACGAGCAGTACTTC,CSASGSSSYEQYF
TRBD1,TRBJ1-5,TRBV15,.,TGTGCGACCGACGTAGGGACAGGGAATCAGCCCCAGCATTTT,CATDVGTGNQPQHF
.,TRBJ1-2,TRBV12-3/TRBV12-4,.,TGTGCCAGCAGTTTAACTCCTGGGGGTTCCGATGGCTACACCTTC,CASSLTPGGSDGYTF
.,TRBJ2-7,TRBV11-2,few,TGTGCCAGCAGCTTTCGTTCAGGTTCCTACGAGCAGTACTTC,CASSFRSGSYEQYF
TRBD1,TRBJ1-1,TRBV7-8,.,TGTGCCAGCAGCCAGACAGGGGGGTCGAACACTGAAGCTTTCTTT,CASSQTGGSNTEAFF
TRBD1,TRBJ2-7,TRBV6-5,few,TGTGCCAGCACCAGGGGACAGGGGGCCGAGCAGTACTTC,CASTRGQGAEQYF
TRBD1,TRBJ1-1,TRBV7-2,.,TGTGCCAGCAGCTTAGGACAGGGAGCTTTATGGAACACTGAAGCTTTCTTT,CASSLGQGALWNTEAFF
.,TRBJ2-3,TRBV28,.,TGTGCCAGCCGGGAGTTTGGGACAGATACGCAGTATTTT,CASREFGTDTQYF
TRBD1,TRBJ1-2,TRBV7-2,.,TGTGCCAGCAGCATCAGGGGGAAGGAATATGGCTACACCTTC,CASSIRGKEYGYTF
TRBD1,TRBJ1-2,TRBV5-1,.,TGCGCCAGCAGCCCGTGGTCCCAGGGGGCTAACTATGGCTACACCTTC,CASSPWSQGANYGYTF
.,TRBJ1-1,TRBV9,.,TGTGCCAGCAGCGTAGCCTCTGCCTTAAACACTGAAGCTTTCTTT,CASSVASALNTEAFF
.,TRBJ1-1,TRBV9,once,TGTGCCAGCAGAGGCGGGGGGGAGACAATTGAAGCTTTCTTT,CASRGGGETIEAFF
.,TRBJ2-7,TRBV28,few,TGTGCCAGCAGTTTAACCTCTCTGATGAGCGAGCAGTACTTC,CASSLTSLMSEQYF
.,TRBJ2-7,TRBV7-2,few,TGTACCAGCAGCTTCTCGGGACAAGGTTCCGAGCAGTACTTC,CTSSFSGQGSEQYF
.,TRBJ2-1,TRBV24-1,.,TGTGCCACCAGTGACCCTCGGCGGTCCTACAATGAGCAGTTCTTC,CATSDPRRSYNEQFF
TRBD2,TRBJ2-1,TRBV2,.,TGTGCCAGCAGTGAGGGAGGGTTGTTATTGGATGAGCAGTTCTTC,CASSEGGLLLDEQFF
TRBD2,TRBJ2-2,TRBV15,.,TGTGCCACCAGCAGAGGGTCTTTGAGCGGGGGGGCCGTTGCCGGGGAGCTGTTTTTT,CATSRGSLSGGAVAGELFF
.,TRBJ1-1,TRBV15,.,TGTGCCACCAGCAGAGATAGGGCGGCAAACACTGAAGCTTTCTTT,CATSRDRAANTEAFF
TRBD2,TRBJ2-3,TRBV27,.,TGTGCCAGCAGTTCTGTGGCTAGCGGAACAGATACGCAGTATTTT,CASSSVASGTDTQYF
.,TRBJ2-6,TRBV7-2,.,TGTGCCAGCAGCGTAACTGGGGCCCACGTCCTGACTTTC,CASSVTGAHVLTF
TRBD2,TRBJ2-5,TRBV20-1,few,TGCAGTGCTACCCAAGCGGGGGGGAAGCGGGAGACCCAGTACTTC,CSATQAGGKRETQYF